This paragraph reports one T cell receptor beta chain. What it binds is not known. This specimen comes from a study of T cell responses to AZD1222 COVID-19 vaccine. The study's findings and limits: The number of AZD1222 recipients seropositive at baseline was only five to seven.

TCRdb's table, derived via immunoSEQ multiplex PCR, lists solely in-frame clones and lacks some. Of more than 100,000 clones listed, about nine tenths are singletons. Germline CDR1 and CDR2: SEHNR and FQNEAQ (reference sequence). J was trimmed by 8 bases and V by 5 bases; bases with no gene match: 12. The length of the CDR3 is 16 residues. The rearrangement uses TRBV7-9 and TRBJ1-6; 7 bases line up with TRBD1. This sequence was found in an adult in good health. The material was peripheral blood, obtained on day 0 of AZD1222 vaccination. CDR3 region: CASSPPGRGRDSPLHF. In DNA form, the CDR3 reads TGTGCCAGCAGCCCTCCGGGGAGGGGGCGAGATTCACCCCTCCACTTT.